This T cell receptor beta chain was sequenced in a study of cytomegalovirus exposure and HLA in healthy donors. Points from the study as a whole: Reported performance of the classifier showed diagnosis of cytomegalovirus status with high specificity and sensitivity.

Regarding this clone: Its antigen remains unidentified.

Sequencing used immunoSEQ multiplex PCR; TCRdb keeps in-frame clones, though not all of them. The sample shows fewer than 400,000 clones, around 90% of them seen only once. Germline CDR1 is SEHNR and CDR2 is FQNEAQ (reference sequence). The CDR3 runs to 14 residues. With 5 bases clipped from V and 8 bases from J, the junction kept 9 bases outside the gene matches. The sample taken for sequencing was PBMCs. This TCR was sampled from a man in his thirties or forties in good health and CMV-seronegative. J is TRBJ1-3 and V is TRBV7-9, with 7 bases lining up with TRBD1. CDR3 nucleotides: TGTGCCAGCAGCGTGCCGGGACAGATGGACACCATATATTTT. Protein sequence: CASSVPGQMDTIYF.